These 11 T cell receptor beta chains were all obtained from the same sample, sequenced in a study of radiation and T cells in renal cell carcinoma. Produced via immunoSEQ multiplex PCR; TCRdb's table is partial and in-frame only. The sample has roughly 170,000 clones, about 85% seen once; the top ten hold approximately 10%. The time point denotes: blood 4 weeks post-SBRT, at nephrectomy. Treatment: 15 Gy SBRT to primary tumor, nephrectomy 4 weeks later. The specimen comprised blood, sampled from a patient whose treatment included radiotherapy and nephrectomy. The receptors come from a woman in her forties or fifties with renal cell carcinoma.

This clone was observed a few times. The chain's CDR3 is CASRTEGGYTF. The CDR3 nucleotides read TGTGCCAGTAGGACAGAGGGAGGCTACACCTTC. The V and J genes are TRBV19 and TRBJ1-2; TRBD1 is a possible D gene (5 bases). The CDR3 is 11 residues long. With 6 bases removed from V and 8 bases from J, the gap between germline ends came to 10 bases. CDR1 is LNHDA and CDR2 is SQIVND in the germline V gene (reference sequence).

Details on this clone: This sample includes further DNA sequences coding for the same CDR3. This sequence joins TRBV10-3 and TRBJ1-1; no firm D call. Trimming shortened V by 0 bases and J by 0 bases, and 8 bases separated the two germline ends. CDR1 ENHRY and CDR2 SYGVKD come from the germline V gene. This CDR3 comprises 15 residues. CDR3 sequence: CAISESPGLNTEAFF. CDR3 nucleotides: TGTGCCATCAGTGAGTCACCCGGGTTGAACACTGAAGCTTTCTTT.

The chain recombines TRBV5-1 with TRBJ1-2; possible D gene TRBD1, 6 bases. The CDR3 sequence is 14 residues long. The germline gives CDR1 SGHRS, CDR2 YFSETQ. The ends were cut back, 4 bases at V and 6 bases at J, with 16 bases in the middle. The CDR3 nucleotides read TGCGCCAGCAGCGGCAGGGGTACTTGGGATGGCTACACCTTC. This gives the protein CASSGRGTWDGYTF.

The chain uses TRBV30 and TRBJ2-1; D is uncertain. The V gene lost 3 bases and the J gene lost 13 bases, with 13 bases spanning the gap. The CDR3 consists of 11 residues. Germline lookup yields CDR1 GTSNPN and CDR2 SVGIG (reference sequence). The CDR3 protein is CAWSDQTLQFF. Written as DNA, the CDR3 is TGTGCCTGGAGCGACCAGACGTTACAGTTCTTC.

The chain is built from TRBV2 and TRBJ2-7; 8 nucleotides line up with TRBD1. The ends lost 8 bases at V and 12 bases at J; junction bases unmatched: 15. This CDR3 is 13 amino acids long. Germline V gene lookup returns CDR1 SNHLY and CDR2 FYNNEI. This CDR3 reads CASYGSRQGMGYF. The DNA of the CDR3 is TGTGCCAGCTACGGCTCTCGACAGGGGATGGGGTACTTC.

DNA for the CDR3: TGCGCCAGCAGTTCTGGACAGACTAACTCCTACGAGCAGTACTTC. Translating it yields CASSSGQTNSYEQYF. The genes are TRBV10-2 and TRBJ2-7; D might be TRBD1 (6 bases). From germline, CDR1 is WSHSY and CDR2 SAAADI. This CDR3 is built from 15 residues. Trimming stripped 5 bases from V and 0 bases from J, with 14 bases between.

The chain uses TRBV7-2 and TRBJ2-3; D is ambiguous. CDR3 size: 14 residues. The germline V gene encodes CDR1 SGHTA and CDR2 FQGNSA. V dropped 1 base and J dropped 1 base, with 6 bases sitting between them. DNA for the CDR3: TGTGCCAGCAGCTTAGTGTCGGGCACAGATACGCAGTATTTT. It yields the protein CASSLVSGTDTQYF.

J is TRBJ2-7 and V is TRBV27; a possible D gene is TRBD1 (6 bases). The V and J ends lost 5 bases and 3 bases respectively, with 14 bases between them. This CDR3 spans 14 amino acids. Germline V gene data show CDR1 as MNHEY and CDR2 as SMNVEV (reference sequence). The CDR3 nucleotides read TGTGCCAGCAGTACCAACAGGGCTAACTACGAGCAGTACTTC. Translation gives CASSTNRANYEQYF.

The chain uses TRBV2 and TRBJ2-2; D assignment may be TRBD1 or TRBD2 (6 bases each). The CDR3 has 15 residues. The germline gives CDR1 SNHLY, CDR2 FYNNEI. Trimming removed 6 bases at V and 0 bases at J, with 11 bases between. The CDR3 nucleotides are TGTGCCAGCAGGCGGGACATCGCGAACACCGGGGAGCTGTTTTTT. It yields the protein CASRRDIANTGELFF.

The chain joins TRBV7-3 to TRBJ1-1, with D unresolved. Trimming left V 3 bases short and J 0 bases short, with 5 bases between. The CDR3 is 13 amino acids. Germline V gives CDR1 SGHTA, CDR2 FQGTGA. The CDR3 DNA follows: TGTGCCAGCAGCTTTCACATGAACACTGAAGCTTTCTTT. Translated, it gives CASSFHMNTEAFF.

This clone was observed many times. The same CDR3 is also encoded by other DNA sequences in this sample. This chain uses TRBV25-1 with TRBJ2-5; D ambiguous. The CDR3 runs to 13 residues. In germline, CDR1 is MGHDK, CDR2 SYGVNS. The V end was cut by 3 bases, the J end by 1 base, with 6 bases between. CDR3 DNA sequence: TGTGCCAGCAGTGAGACACCCCAAGAGACCCAGTACTTC. This encodes CASSETPQETQYF.